Described below is a single T cell receptor (beta chain) sequence and its context. Its antigen remains unknown. The source of the sample is a study of siplizumab effects on memory and regulatory T cells. On the study more broadly: Mixed lymphocyte reactions came in pairs, receiving siplizumab at 0.85 to 1 ug/mL or receiving no drug.

Overall study results and limits: Siplizumab brought about a significant reduction in alloreactive sequences traceable to unstimulated CD4+ memory cells.

In each sample, about 10^5 TCR templates were assayed. Clones were read by immunoSEQ multiplex PCR, and TCRdb kept only the in-frame ones, dropping some. The data hold 9,500 to 13,000 clones, with about 45% observed a single time. There are 11 residues in the CDR3. Germline-derived CDR1 and CDR2 are DFQATT and SNEGSKA (reference sequence). Trimming removed 3 bases from V and 6 bases from J, with 8 bases in between. The cells of the mixed lymphocyte reaction underwent a roughly six-day coculture at 37°C. At a 1:1 ratio, CFSE-labelled responder PBMCs were mixed with Violet Dye-labelled stimulator PBMCs.

The clonotype comes from a human donor in good health; the cells came from an allogeneic mixed lymphocyte reaction. The sample was CFSE-low (dividing) CD4+ T cells sorted from an allogeneic mixed lymphocyte reaction. The chain recombines TRBV20-1 with TRBJ2-5; D unclear. In nucleotides, the CDR3 is TGCAGTGCTAGTGTCCGAAAGACCCAGTACTTC. This sequence encodes CSASVRKTQYF.